The sequence of this T cell receptor (beta chain) was determined in a study of metastatic and nonmetastatic thyroid tumors. Study in general: Repertoires were compared across blood and tumor or nodule tissue from malignant and benign thyroid patients. General study points: Malignant tumors reportedly showed significantly higher TCR beta diversity than benign nodules in both blood and tumor.

No patient received treatment before thyroid surgery. As originally analysed: CDR3 was compared across clinicopathological groups, and the resulting differences were used to build a distant-metastasis classifier for papillary thyroid cancer. TCRdb reprocessed the PCR reads via MiXCR. TCRdb, rather than the study authors, made the V and J calls. Of about 31,000 clones in the sample, roughly 20% are singletons; the top ten hold roughly 22%. Comments on this clone: No antigen is known for it.

In germline, CDR1 is MRHNA, CDR2 SNTAGT. The CDR3 totals 16 residues. The germline V and J ends were trimmed by 3 bases and 7 bases, with 22 bases remaining between them. The chain employs TRBV6-4 and TRBJ2-7; tentatively, D is TRBD2 (6 bases). Sequenced input: blood. The receptor comes from a female donor with papillary thyroid cancer or a benign thyroid nodule (not recorded which). Some clones in this sample may be carry-over from other donors' samples. The CDR3 DNA reads as TGTGCCAGCAGTGAATCATATGGCGGGAACTCGGGAGAGCAGTACTTC. Translated, it gives CASSESYGGNSGEQYF.